These 9 T cell receptor beta chains were all obtained from the same sample, sequenced in a study of blood T cell repertoires in COVID-19. TCRdb keeps only in-frame clones here, not all; method: immunoSEQ multiplex PCR. The table has around 50,000 clones, 82% seen once; the top ten hold 11%. Input material: peripheral blood. The source of these receptors is an older man with COVID-19, enrolled during active disease.

The DNA for the CDR3 is TGTGCCAGCAGTGGGACAGGGCAATCCTACAATGAGCAGTTCTTC. Translating gives CASSGTGQSYNEQFF. V and J are TRBV11-2 and TRBJ2-1; 9 positions agree with TRBD1. This CDR3 has 15 residues. With 6 bases clipped from V and 1 base from J, the junction kept 4 bases outside the gene matches. From germline, CDR1 is SGHAT and CDR2 FQNNGV.

The genes are TRBV6-5 and TRBJ2-3; the match to TRBD2 covers 12 bases. V shed 4 bases and J 0 bases; nucleotides not matched to a gene: 2. Germline values: CDR1 MNHEY, CDR2 SVGAGI. The CDR3 has 16 amino acids. As DNA, the CDR3 is TGTGCCAGCAGTTCCCTAGCGGGGGGGAGCACAGATACGCAGTATTTT. Amino acid sequence: CASSSLAGGSTDTQYF.

The rearrangement joins TRBV9 to TRBJ1-3; no clear D gene. The CDR3 is 15 amino acids. The V and J ends lost 0 bases and 4 bases respectively, with 11 bases between them. CDR1 and CDR2 from the germline V gene are SGDLS and YYNGEE. CDR3 sequence reads: CASSVVGSPGNTIYF. DNA for the CDR3: TGTGCCAGCAGCGTAGTCGGGTCTCCCGGAAACACCATATATTTT.

This rearrangement joins TRBV28 to TRBJ1-5; D remains ambiguous. Per germline, CDR1 MDHEN and CDR2 SYDVKM. V lost 2 bases and J lost 0, with 8 bases in between. The CDR3 has 15 residues. For the CDR3, the DNA is TGTGCCAGCAGTTTAGGAAGCGGTAGCAATCAGCCCCAGCATTTT. This encodes CASSLGSGSNQPQHF. The full variable domain, in which reference TRBV28 and TRBJ1-5 provide the parts outside the CDR3, is DVKVTQSSRYLVKRTGEKVFLECVQDMDHENMFWYRQDPGLGLRLIYFSYDVKMKEKGDIPEGYSVSREKKERFSLILESASTNQTSMYLCASSLGSGSNQPQHFGDGTRLSIL.

This sequence joins TRBV5-6 and TRBJ2-3; D call uncertain. There are 12 residues in the CDR3. The V gene's germline CDR1 is SGHDT and CDR2 YYEEEE. Trimming left V 2 bases short and J 4 bases short, with 5 bases between. The CDR3 is CASSLAADTQYF. Here the CDR3 DNA reads TGTGCCAGCAGCTTAGCTGCAGATACGCAGTATTTT. The full variable domain, rest sourced from reference TRBV5-6 and TRBJ2-3, is DAGVTQSPTHLIKTRGQQVTLRCSPKSGHDTVSWYQQALGQGPQFIFQYYEEEERQRGNFPDRFSGHQFPNYSSELNVNALLLGDSALYLCASSLAADTQYFGPGTRLTVL.

The sample holds a few counts of this clone. The V call is TRBV7-6, the J call TRBJ2-7, with D possibly TRBD2 on 5 matching bases. The V end lost 5 bases, the J end lost 0 bases, and 20 bases lay between the germline ends. Germline V lookup: CDR1 SGHVS, CDR2 FNYEAQ. The CDR3 spans 17 residues. Written as DNA, the CDR3 is TGTGCCAGCAGCCCCCGGTACCGGGCGAGGGTCTCCTACGAGCAGTACTTC. Amino acid sequence: CASSPRYRARVSYEQYF.

The chain links TRBV6-5 to TRBJ1-4, with D tentatively TRBD1 (6 bases). This CDR3 is built from 14 residues. V was cut by 2 bases and J by 10 bases, with 14 bases left in between. Per the germline V gene, CDR1 is MNHEY and CDR2 is SVGAGI. The CDR3 region is CASSYPGTSVKLFF. The CDR3 DNA reads as TGTGCCAGCAGTTACCCCGGGACATCGGTAAAACTGTTTTTT.

To note about this clone: The sample contains more than one DNA sequence encoding this CDR3. This chain joins TRBV5-1 and TRBJ2-2; no definite D call. The CDR3 consists of 14 residues. Per germline, CDR1 SGHRS and CDR2 YFSETQ. Trimming pared 4 bases from V and 0 bases from J, leaving 7 bases between. The DNA of the CDR3 is TGCGCCAGCAGCCCAACAGCGAACACCGGGGAGCTGTTTTTT. The encoded protein is CASSPTANTGELFF.

This clone occurred a few times. This chain connects TRBV5-4 to TRBJ2-2; D may be TRBD1 (5 bases). The CDR3 loop spans 17 amino acids. Looked up from germline, CDR1 is SGHNT and CDR2 is YYREEE (reference sequence). Trimming shortened V by 0 bases and J by 1 base, and 13 bases separated the two germline ends. Written as DNA, the CDR3 is TGTGCCAGCAGCTTGGCAGGGTTTACGTTGAACACCGGGGAGCTGTTTTTT. Translation: CASSLAGFTLNTGELFF.